This T cell receptor (beta chain) emerged from a study of beta chain features in type 1 diabetes. The CDR3 consists of 14 residues. Germline loops: CDR1 LGHNA, CDR2 YSLEER. Trimming removed 0 bases from V and 7 bases from J; junction bases left unmatched: 3. The entirety of the isolated RNA underwent reverse transcription, so expressed TCRB transcripts were sequenced. Some clones are missing from TCRdb's copy, which holds only in-frame ones; the method was immunoSEQ multiplex PCR. The sample lists nearly 250,000 clones; roughly 15% were seen once. This clone came up a few times. The clonotype originates from a woman aged 40 to 55 in good health. The chain couples TRBV4-3 to TRBJ1-2; 9 nucleotides line up with TRBD1. The sample taken for sequencing was naive CD4+ T cells from blood. CDR3 sequence reads: CASSQELQGAGYTF. Here the CDR3 DNA reads TGCGCCAGCAGCCAAGAGTTACAGGGGGCTGGCTACACCTTC.